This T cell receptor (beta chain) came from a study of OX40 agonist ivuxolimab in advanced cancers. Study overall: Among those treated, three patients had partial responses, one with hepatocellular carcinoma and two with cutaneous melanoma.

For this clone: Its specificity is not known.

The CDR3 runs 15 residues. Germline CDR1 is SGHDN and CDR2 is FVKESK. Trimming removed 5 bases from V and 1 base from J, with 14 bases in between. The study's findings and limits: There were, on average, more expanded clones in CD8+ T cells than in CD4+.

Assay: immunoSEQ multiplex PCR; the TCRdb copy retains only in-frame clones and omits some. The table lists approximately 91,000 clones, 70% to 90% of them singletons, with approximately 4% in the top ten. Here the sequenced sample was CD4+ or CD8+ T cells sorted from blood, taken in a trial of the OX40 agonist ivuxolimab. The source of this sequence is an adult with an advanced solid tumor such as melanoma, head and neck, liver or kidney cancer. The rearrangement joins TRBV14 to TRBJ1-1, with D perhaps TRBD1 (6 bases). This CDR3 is CASSFTGRANTEAFF. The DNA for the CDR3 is TGTGCCAGCAGCTTCACAGGGAGGGCGAACACTGAAGCTTTCTTT.